One and the same sample provided the 4 T cell receptor beta chains below, sequenced in a study of cytomegalovirus exposure and HLA in healthy donors. The PCR contained 60 Vbeta and 13 Jbeta primers. Repertoires were generated with immunoSEQ multiplex PCR, while TCRdb's copy carries only in-frame clones and drops some. The table includes around 150,000 clones, about 85% detected once. Sequencing input: PBMCs. The receptors stem from a human donor in good health.

The V call is TRBV6-6, the J call TRBJ1-2; D is perhaps TRBD1 (6 bases). The CDR3 consists of 14 residues. V shed 8 bases and J shed 6 bases, with 19 bases lying between them. CDR1 is MNHNY and CDR2 is SVGAGI in the germline V gene (reference sequence). The CDR3 sequence: CASHNFQGKDGYTF. CDR3 DNA: TGTGCCAGCCATAACTTCCAGGGGAAAGATGGCTACACCTTC.

The CDR3 DNA reads TGTGCCAGCAGCAAATCGGGGGGACAGGGAAGCGACGAGCAGTACTTC. Translating it yields CASSKSGGQGSDEQYF. V gene TRBV21-1 combines with J gene TRBJ2-7; the table's D call TRBD1 went unverified against the DNA. TRBV21-1 is described as a pseudogene. The length of the CDR3 is 16 residues.

The chain uses TRBV30 and TRBJ2-5; D remains ambiguous. Per the germline V gene, CDR1 is GTSNPN and CDR2 is SVGIG (reference sequence). The CDR3 extends over 12 amino acids. Deletions cut 3 bases from V and 5 bases from J, with 10 bases between. The CDR3 here is CAWSPTSETQYF. In nucleotides, the CDR3 is TGTGCCTGGAGCCCTACGTCCGAGACCCAGTACTTC.

J is TRBJ2-5 and V is TRBV21-1; TRBD1 was called by the table and not checked on the DNA. TRBV21-1 is recorded as a pseudogene. The CDR3 covers 10 residues. The CDR3 loop reads CLNRGETQYF. The DNA of the CDR3 is TGTCTTAACAGGGGAGAGACCCAGTACTTC.